This T cell receptor beta chain was obtained from a study of PD-L1 blockade in urothelial cancer. Overall study context: When patients started atezolizumab in the mid-2010s, it was given at 1,200 mg intravenously every 3 weeks. Male patients with bladder-origin urothelial cancer numbered about nine tenths of the roughly 29.

Regarding time point: pretreatment peripheral blood. Assay used: immunoSEQ multiplex PCR; TCRdb lists only in-frame clones, some missing. The table shows about 50,000 clones, with roughly 86% occurring only once. Trimming cost V 5 bases and J 2 bases, with 6 bases left between them. The CDR3 runs 12 residues. The germline V gene encodes CDR1 MNHEY and CDR2 SMNVEV (reference sequence). The starting material was PBMCs, obtained around atezolizumab (anti-PD-L1) treatment. The chain recombines TRBV27 with TRBJ1-2; D is ambiguous. The origin of this receptor is a man aged 60 to 69 with urothelial cancer. The CDR3 loop reads CASSTANYGYTF. CDR3 nucleotides: TGTGCCAGCAGTACAGCCAACTATGGCTACACCTTC.